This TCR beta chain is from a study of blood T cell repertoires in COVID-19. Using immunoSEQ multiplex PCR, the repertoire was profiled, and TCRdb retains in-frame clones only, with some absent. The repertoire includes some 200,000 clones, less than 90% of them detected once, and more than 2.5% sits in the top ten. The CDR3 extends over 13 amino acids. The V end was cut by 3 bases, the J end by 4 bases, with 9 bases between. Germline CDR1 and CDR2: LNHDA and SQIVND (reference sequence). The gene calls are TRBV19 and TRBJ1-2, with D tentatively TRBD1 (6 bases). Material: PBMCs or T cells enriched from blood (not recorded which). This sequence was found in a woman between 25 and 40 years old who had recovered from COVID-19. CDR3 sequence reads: CASSITGFYGYTF. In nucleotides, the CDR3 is TGTGCCAGTAGTATTACAGGGTTCTATGGCTACACCTTC.